What follows are 5 T cell receptor beta chains derived from one specimen sequenced in a study of blood T cell repertoires in COVID-19. Profiled with immunoSEQ multiplex PCR; TCRdb holds only in-frame clones, not every one. The table lists roughly 110,000 clones, approximately 84% of them singletons, with around 15% in the top ten. Sample: peripheral blood. The receptors here all came from a woman in her fifties or sixties with acute or convalescent COVID-19.

CDR3 sequence (DNA): TGTGCCAGCATCCAGACTAGATCGAATGAGCAGTTCTTC. Protein sequence: CASIQTRSNEQFF. The rearrangement uses TRBV25-1 and TRBJ2-1; maybe TRBD2 (6 bases). CDR3 length: 13 residues. The germline V gene encodes CDR1 MGHDK and CDR2 SYGVNS. V lost 7 bases and J 7 bases, leaving 14 bases between the germline ends.

This chain links TRBV28 with TRBJ2-3, with 14 bases identical to TRBD2. With V trimmed by 6 bases and J by 3 bases, 8 bases remained unmatched. The CDR3 covers 17 residues. Germline assignment: CDR1 MDHEN and CDR2 SYDVKM. CDR3 amino acids: CASSPAGTSGRTDTQYF. In nucleotides, the CDR3 is TGTGCCAGCAGCCCCGCCGGGACTAGCGGGAGAACAGATACGCAGTATTTT.

This rearrangement joins TRBV30 to TRBJ2-2, with 10 bases aligning to TRBD2. The CDR3 has 17 amino acids. CDR1 GTSNPN and CDR2 SVGIG come from the germline V gene (reference sequence). The J segment lost 3 bases and the V segment lost 5 bases, leaving 12 bases of the junction unmatched. In DNA form, the CDR3 reads TGTGCCTGGGGAGCGGGGGGGCATCCGAGGGACACCGGGGAGCTGTTTTTT. Encoded protein: CAWGAGGHPRDTGELFF.

The chain employs TRBV7-9 and TRBJ1-1; D may be TRBD1 (5 bases). The ends were cut back, 5 bases at V and 5 bases at J, with 12 bases in the middle. The V gene's germline CDR1 is SEHNR and CDR2 FQNEAQ (reference sequence). The CDR3 covers 13 residues. Here the CDR3 DNA reads TGTGCCAGCAGCCCCGAAGGGGAAACTGAAGCTTTCTTT. Protein product: CASSPEGETEAFF.

This chain connects TRBV28 to TRBJ2-7, with 11 bases lining up with TRBD1. Germline CDR1 reads MDHEN; CDR2 reads SYDVKM. V trimming: 4 bases; J trimming: 4 bases; junction bases outside the gene matches: 6. The CDR3 loop spans 15 amino acids. The CDR3 spells CASSSGQGALYEQYF. The CDR3 DNA reads as TGTGCCAGCAGTTCCGGACAGGGGGCATTGTACGAGCAGTACTTC.